The clone carrying this T cell receptor (beta chain) was seen only once. The sample belongs to a study of control samples from healthy donors and cancer patients. In germline, CDR1 is SGHDN, CDR2 FVKESK. With 0 bases removed from V and 5 bases from J, the gap between germline ends came to 22 bases. The CDR3 is 18 amino acids. Data came from immunoSEQ multiplex PCR; TCRdb stores just in-frame clones and leaves some out. The sample shows around 110,000 clones, approximately 93% of them seen only once. V is TRBV14 and J is TRBJ1-1; D might be TRBD1 (5 bases). The clonotype comes from a young man in good health. Sample: blood. The CDR3 reads CASSQDSGAFAGGTEAFF. The CDR3 coding sequence is TGTGCCAGCAGCCAAGATAGTGGAGCCTTTGCGGGGGGAACTGAAGCTTTCTTT.